In this sample, the clone carrying this T cell receptor (beta chain) turned up a few times. This record comes from a study of T cells after yellow fever vaccination. Trimming cost V 7 bases and J 3 bases; bases outside gene matches: 10. Germline values: CDR1 SNHLY, CDR2 FYNNEI. This CDR3 comprises 15 residues. One entry per CDR3 protein results from TCRdb running MiXCR on the 5' RACE reads. The repertoire includes around 600,000 distinct CDR3 sequences, roughly an eighth of them detected once, and under 15% sits in the top ten. The TCR was taken from a man aged 30 to 45 who received the YFV17D yellow fever vaccine. V usage is TRBV2 and J usage is TRBJ2-3; 7 bases line up with TRBD2. Material: PBMCs, obtained on the day of the yellow fever booster vaccination. The DNA of the CDR3 is TGTGCCAGCATTAGGGCGGGAGTAACGACAGATACGCAGTATTTT. Encoded protein: CASIRAGVTTDTQYF.